This T cell receptor (beta chain) is from a study of T cells after yellow fever vaccination. In the study overall: Each low-cell-number fraction was prepared by means of SMART-Seq v4 Ultra Low Input.

A single record per CDR3 protein comes from TCRdb applying MiXCR to the 5' RACE reads. The sample contains 50,000 to 75,000 distinct CDR3 sequences, around 5.4% of which appear only once. J was trimmed by 2 bases and V by 6 bases; bases with no gene match: 7. This CDR3 region has 15 residues. Germline assignment: CDR1 SQVTM and CDR2 ANQGSEA. This clonotype has a count of ten or more. This rearrangement joins TRBV29-1 to TRBJ2-3; 11 nucleotides agree with TRBD2. This TCR came from a man aged 18 to 29 who received the YFV17D yellow fever vaccine. The specimen was PBMCs, either bulk or a sorted T-cell subset (CD4+, CD8+, memory, or dextramer-sorted; not recorded which), collected on the day of the yellow fever booster vaccination. CDR3 sequence reads: CSVIPSGGTTDTQYF. The CDR3, as DNA: TGCAGCGTGATTCCTAGCGGGGGGACCACAGATACGCAGTATTTT.